The next 17 T cell receptor beta chains were all read from a single sample in a study of cytomegalovirus exposure and HLA in healthy donors. Sequencing used immunoSEQ multiplex PCR; TCRdb keeps in-frame clones, though not all of them. The sample holds about 190,000 clones; approximately 84% are singletons and the top ten take 2.8%. Sequenced input: PBMCs. These receptors all stem from a woman under 30 in good health and CMV-seropositive.

This chain uses TRBV27 with TRBJ1-1, with 9 bases fitting TRBD1. CDR1 and CDR2 from the germline V gene are MNHEY and SMNVEV (reference sequence). This CDR3 contains 16 residues. The V gene end was trimmed by 5 bases and the J gene end by 5 bases; junction bases not matched to a gene: 12. DNA for the CDR3: TGTGCCAGCAGTCCTAGGACAGGGGCCCTGGGGACTGAAGCTTTCTTT. Protein: CASSPRTGALGTEAFF.

This rearrangement joins TRBV7-3 to TRBJ1-6; D perhaps matches TRBD1 (5 bases). CDR3 size: 10 residues. Germline CDR1 reads SGHTA; CDR2 reads FQGTGA. The germline V and J ends were trimmed by 6 bases and 18 bases, with 12 bases remaining between them. The CDR3 coding sequence is TGTGCCAGCAGTTACAACAGGCGCCACTTT. It codes for CASSYNRRHF.

The rearrangement joins TRBV19 to TRBJ1-4, with a possible D match to TRBD1 (6 bases). V gave up 6 bases and J gave up 7 bases, with 9 bases separating them. Germline CDR1 reads LNHDA; CDR2 reads SQIVND (reference sequence). The CDR3 extends over 12 amino acids. The CDR3 region has the DNA TGTGCCAGTAGCGACAGGAGTGAAAAACTGTTTTTT. It yields the protein CASSDRSEKLFF.

The genes are TRBV7-9 and TRBJ2-1, with a weak D call TRBD1 (5 bases). The CDR3 sequence is 15 residues long. Germline values: CDR1 SEHNR, CDR2 FQNEAQ (reference sequence). V lost 1 base and J 2 bases, leaving 9 bases between the germline ends. In DNA, the CDR3 is TGTGCCAGCAGCTTAGTCTCAGGGACCTACAATGAGCAGTTCTTC. The encoded protein is CASSLVSGTYNEQFF.

This clone was observed a few times. The chain combines TRBV4-1 with TRBJ1-2; 7 positions agree with TRBD1. J lost 6 bases, V lost 4 bases, and 5 bases had no gene match. This CDR3 has 13 residues. Looked up from germline, CDR1 is MGHRA and CDR2 is YSYEKL. The CDR3, as DNA: TGCGCCAGCAGCCGGGAGCAGGGGGATGGCTACACCTTC. This gives the protein CASSREQGDGYTF.

The genes are TRBV6-5 and TRBJ2-7, with D possibly matching TRBD2 (7 bases). The CDR3 consists of 15 residues. The germline gives CDR1 MNHEY, CDR2 SVGAGI. With 4 bases removed from V and 1 base from J, the gap between germline ends came to 14 bases. The CDR3: CASSLGGVGSYEQYF. DNA for the CDR3: TGTGCCAGCAGTTTAGGGGGGGTTGGGTCCTACGAGCAGTACTTC.

This clone was counted between two and nine times. The J gene is TRBJ1-2, the V gene TRBV5-5; a weak D match, TRBD1 (5 bases). Trimming left V 4 bases short and J 6 bases short, with 16 bases between. CDR3 length: 14 amino acids. Germline V gene lookup returns CDR1 SGHKS and CDR2 YYEKEE (reference sequence). The CDR3 bases are TGTGCCAGCAGCCGGGACTTCCAGACAGATGGCTACACCTTC. As protein: CASSRDFQTDGYTF.

The chain links TRBV5-6 to TRBJ1-2; 9 nucleotides match TRBD1. Trimming at V came to 2 bases and at J to 7 bases, leaving 6 bases not matched to a gene. The CDR3 consists of 14 residues. Per the germline V gene, CDR1 is SGHDT and CDR2 is YYEEEE. CDR3 amino acids: CASSFGQGITGYTF. For the CDR3, the DNA is TGTGCCAGCAGCTTCGGACAGGGGATTACTGGCTACACCTTC.

The V call is TRBV10-1, the J call TRBJ1-1, with D maybe TRBD1 (6 bases). Germline V gene sequence: CDR1 WNHNN, CDR2 SYGVQD (reference sequence). The ends were cut back, 3 bases at V and 0 bases at J, with 8 bases in the middle. This CDR3 has 14 residues. The CDR3 here is CASSEGGLNTEAFF. The CDR3 DNA is TGCGCCAGCAGTGAAGGGGGTCTGAACACTGAAGCTTTCTTT.

The chain employs TRBV14 and TRBJ1-5; tentative D call: TRBD1 (5 bases). Germline V lookup: CDR1 SGHDN, CDR2 FVKESK. V gave up 1 base and J gave up 5 bases, with 15 bases separating them. CDR3 size: 16 residues. The CDR3 protein is CASSQAPGREDQPQHF. Here the CDR3 DNA reads TGTGCCAGCAGCCAAGCCCCCGGCAGGGAGGATCAGCCCCAGCATTTT.

V is TRBV5-1 and J is TRBJ2-3; the match to TRBD2 covers 11 bases. CDR1 is SGHRS, CDR2 YFSETQ, per germline. Trimming took 3 bases from V and 5 from J; bases not matched to a gene: 5. There are 15 residues in the CDR3. CDR3 in DNA: TGCGCCAGCAGCTGGTTAGCGGGGGGGCTAGATACGCAGTATTTT. Its protein product is CASSWLAGGLDTQYF.

The rearrangement joins TRBV2 to TRBJ2-7; 7 nucleotides align to TRBD1. Germline V gene lookup returns CDR1 SNHLY and CDR2 FYNNEI. V lost 6 bases to trimming and J lost 3 bases; unmatched junction nucleotides: 5. The CDR3 has 13 residues. The CDR3 sequence: CASRGQPNYEQYF. The CDR3 region has the DNA TGTGCCAGCAGGGGACAGCCAAACTACGAGCAGTACTTC.

The gene calls are TRBV2 and TRBJ1-1, with D possibly matching TRBD1 (6 bases). Germline CDR1 and CDR2: SNHLY and FYNNEI. V was shortened by 3 bases and J by 7 bases, with 9 bases between the two germline ends. This CDR3 comprises 12 residues. For the CDR3, the DNA is TGTGCCAGCAGTGAGGGGGCAGTTGAAGCTTTCTTT. It yields the protein CASSEGAVEAFF.

V gene TRBV4-1 combines with J gene TRBJ2-3, with 10 bases aligning to TRBD2. J lost 6 bases, V lost 1 base, and 7 bases had no gene match. Germline V lookup: CDR1 MGHRA, CDR2 YSYEKL. CDR3 size: 16 residues. CDR3 coding DNA: TGCGCCAGCAGCCAAGTTCCTAGCGGGGGACGGGATACGCAGTATTTT. It specifies CASSQVPSGGRDTQYF.

This clone occurred once. The chain employs TRBV4-3 and TRBJ1-4, with 8 nucleotides matching TRBD1. V lost 4 bases to trimming and J lost 8 bases; unmatched junction nucleotides: 9. The CDR3 consists of 15 residues. Germline V gene data show CDR1 as LGHNA and CDR2 as YSLEER. In DNA, the CDR3 is TGCGCCAGCAGCCGGTCCCAGGGGGCTTGGGAAAAACTGTTTTTT. This translates into CASSRSQGAWEKLFF.

DNA for the CDR3: TGTGCCAGCAGTGTCCCTGACCAGGGAAAGAACACTGAAGCTTTCTTT. This gives the protein CASSVPDQGKNTEAFF. This chain links TRBV6-4 with TRBJ1-1, with D possibly matching TRBD1 (5 bases). Trimming removed 4 bases at V and 1 base at J, with 16 bases between. CDR1 is MRHNA and CDR2 is SNTAGT in the germline V gene. The CDR3 sequence is 16 residues long.

The CDR3: CASSRRDNSPLHF. In DNA form, the CDR3 reads TGTGCCAGCAGCCGACGGGATAATTCACCCCTCCACTTT. The chain carries TRBV27 and TRBJ1-6; D is unresolved. V lost 6 bases and J lost 5, with 8 bases in between. Germline V gene lookup returns CDR1 MNHEY and CDR2 SMNVEV (reference sequence). This CDR3 is 13 amino acids long.